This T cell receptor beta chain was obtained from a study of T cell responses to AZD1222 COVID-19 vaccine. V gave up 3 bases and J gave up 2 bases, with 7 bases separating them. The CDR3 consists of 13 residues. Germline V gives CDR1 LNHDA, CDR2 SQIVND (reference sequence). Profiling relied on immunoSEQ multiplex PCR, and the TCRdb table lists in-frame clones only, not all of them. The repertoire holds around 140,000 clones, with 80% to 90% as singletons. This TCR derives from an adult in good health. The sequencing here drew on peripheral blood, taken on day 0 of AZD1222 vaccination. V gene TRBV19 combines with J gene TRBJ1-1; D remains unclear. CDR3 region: CASSIIRNTEAFF. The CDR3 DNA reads TGTGCCAGTAGTATTATCAGAAACACTGAAGCTTTCTTT.